The 10 T cell receptor beta chains listed next were all sequenced from one sample in a study of T-cell memory formation after mild COVID-19. From the 5' RACE reads, TCRdb called clonotypes with MiXCR, one entry per CDR3 protein. Here the sample spans 150,000 to 200,000 distinct CDR3 sequences, roughly 11% being singletons. The source material was PBMCs or a T cell subset sorted from them (not recorded which). The receptors originated from a man aged 18 to 29 who had mild COVID-19 (a few samples of this study predate the infection). Cell type and time point are not known.

This clonotype was seen ten or more times. The rearrangement uses TRBV16 and TRBJ2-1; D is undetermined. Trimming took 1 base from V and 11 from J, leaving 6 bases between them. The CDR3 totals 11 residues. Germline V gene lookup returns CDR1 KGHSY and CDR2 FQNENV. CDR3 protein: CASSQFQQQFF. The CDR3 DNA is TGTGCCAGCAGCCAATTTCAGCAGCAGTTCTTC.

There are a few counts of this clonotype. This chain uses TRBV6-5 with TRBJ2-7; D is possibly TRBD1 (5 bases). Trimming cost V 4 bases and J 1 base, with 14 bases left between them. Per germline, CDR1 MNHEY and CDR2 SVGAGI. CDR3 length equals 15 residues. CDR3 sequence reads: CASSSGVSGSYEQYF. The DNA of the CDR3 is TGTGCCAGCAGTTCCGGTGTTTCAGGGTCCTACGAGCAGTACTTC.

The chain uses TRBV5-1 and TRBJ2-7, with D unclear. The CDR3 has 14 residues. Germline V lookup: CDR1 SGHRS, CDR2 YFSETQ. V lost 0 bases, J lost 4 bases, and 11 bases lay in between. CDR3 bases: TGCGCCAGCAGCTTGGTACCCCAAGATTACGAGCAGTACTTC. Protein product: CASSLVPQDYEQYF.

This clonotype was counted only a few times. This chain links TRBV7-2 with TRBJ1-1, with a possible D match to TRBD1 (6 bases). The CDR3 contains 16 residues. Trimming cost V 3 bases and J 2 bases, with 16 bases left between them. The germline CDR1 and CDR2 sequences are SGHTA and FQGNSA. The CDR3 DNA sequence: TGTGCCAGCAGCTTCAGGGGAGTGAGGCCCAACACTGAAGCTTTCTTT. This sequence encodes CASSFRGVRPNTEAFF.

This clonotype was detected many times. The chain is built from TRBV29-1 and TRBJ1-1; 10 bases fit TRBD1. J was trimmed by 4 bases and V by 8 bases; bases with no gene match: 7. This CDR3 comprises 13 residues. Germline lookup yields CDR1 SQVTM and CDR2 ANQGSEA. This CDR3 is CSSSGTGATEAFF. CDR3 DNA sequence: TGCAGCTCGAGTGGGACAGGGGCCACTGAAGCTTTCTTT.

This clonotype was detected a few times. V is TRBV5-1 and J is TRBJ2-1, with D possibly called TRBD1 or TRBD2 (5 bases each). V was clipped by 5 bases and J by 5 bases, with 14 bases between them. Germline CDR1 is SGHRS and CDR2 is YFSETQ. The CDR3 covers 14 residues. The CDR3 DNA is TGCGCCAGCAGTTGGGGGACCCGGGACAATGAGCAGTTCTTC. Its protein is CASSWGTRDNEQFF. The full variable domain, rest sourced from reference TRBV5-1 and TRBJ2-1, is KAGVTQTPRYLIKTRGQQVTLSCSPISGHRSVSWYQQTPGQGLQFLFEYFSETQRNKGNFPGRFSGRQFSNSRSEMNVSTLELGDSALYLCASSWGTRDNEQFFGPGTRLTVL.

This clonotype was seen a few times. The rearrangement joins TRBV7-9 to TRBJ2-2; D could derive from TRBD1 or TRBD2 (6 bases each). The germline V gene encodes CDR1 SEHNR and CDR2 FQNEAQ (reference sequence). Between the trimmed V and J ends, which lost 0 bases and 6 bases, there was a span of 11 bases. There are 15 residues in the CDR3. This chain's CDR3 is CASSLAAGEAGELFF. The CDR3 DNA follows: TGTGCCAGCAGCTTAGCGGCAGGGGAGGCCGGGGAGCTGTTTTTT. The full variable domain, with the rest looked up from reference TRBV7-9 and TRBJ2-2, is DTGVSQNPRHKITKRGQNVTFRCDPISEHNRLYWYRQTLGQGPEFLTYFQNEAQLEKSRLLSDRFSAERPKGSFSTLEIQRTEQGDSAMYLCASSLAAGEAGELFFGEGSRLTVL.

The chain uses TRBV5-1 and TRBJ2-1; D might be TRBD2 (6 bases). Germline V gene data show CDR1 as SGHRS and CDR2 as YFSETQ. V shed 3 bases and J shed 3 bases, with 10 bases lying between them. This CDR3 comprises 14 residues. Here the CDR3 DNA reads TGCGCCAGCAGCTCTGCGGAGGGCTACAATGAGCAGTTCTTC. This codes for CASSSAEGYNEQFF. The whole variable domain, filled in from reference TRBV5-1 and TRBJ2-1, reads KAGVTQTPRYLIKTRGQQVTLSCSPISGHRSVSWYQQTPGQGLQFLFEYFSETQRNKGNFPGRFSGRQFSNSRSEMNVSTLELGDSALYLCASSSAEGYNEQFFGPGTRLTVL.

This clonotype was seen a few times. This chain links TRBV6-5 with TRBJ1-2; D possibly corresponds to TRBD1 (6 bases). V was trimmed by 6 bases and J by 6 bases, leaving 8 bases between them. This CDR3 has 11 residues. Germline loops: CDR1 MNHEY, CDR2 SVGAGI. CDR3 residues: CASRGTNGYTF. The DNA for the CDR3 is TGTGCCAGCAGAGGGACAAATGGCTACACCTTC.

The rearrangement uses TRBV6-1 and TRBJ1-2, with a tentative D call TRBD1 (5 bases). V was clipped by 9 bases and J by 8 bases, with 13 bases between them. The CDR3 spans 11 residues. The germline CDR1 and CDR2 sequences are MNHNS and SASEGT. The CDR3 bases are TGTGCCAGTGGACAATCTCTGGGCTACACCTTC. This translates into CASGQSLGYTF.